The clone carrying this TCR beta chain is a singleton in its sample. The antigen is undetermined. The V segment lost 2 bases and the J segment 12 bases; nucleotides outside the gene matches: 7. This CDR3 is built from 14 residues. Per the germline V gene, CDR1 is MNHEY and CDR2 is SVGEGT. This sample is drawn from a study of T cell responses to AZD1222 COVID-19 vaccine. Study results and caveats: After the peak T cell response, and only then, were repertoires sampled. Donors skewed white British and female; clonal diversity was possibly underestimated. Per reports, nearly half of all spike-specific TCRs target regions that are unmutated in variants. At baseline, seropositivity was found in only six or seven AZD1222 recipients.

TCRdb keeps only in-frame clones here, not all; method: immunoSEQ multiplex PCR. The sample shows just over 60,000 clones, approximately 83% of them seen only once. The receptor was isolated from an adult in good health. The rearrangement uses TRBV6-2 or TRBV6-3 and TRBJ1-6, with 7 bases fitting TRBD1. This specimen was peripheral blood, taken on day 0 of AZD1222 vaccination. CDR3 in DNA: TGTGCCAGCAGTTACCCCAGACAGGGAGGACCCCTCCACTTT. It codes for CASSYPRQGGPLHF.